The present TCR beta chain was sequenced within a study of regulatory T cells in long-lasting Graves disease. This clonotype was counted many times. Its antigen is as yet unknown. Assembly of TCR beta libraries relied on iRepertoire HTBI primers together with Arm-PCR of CDR3 regions. TCRdb re-called the multiplex PCR reads through MiXCR, storing one row per CDR3 protein. The sample carries a few hundred thousand distinct CDR3 sequences, about 20% recorded once. Overall study results and limits: New patients shared fewer public clonotypes (966) than persistent patients did (approximately 2,700). Persistent Graves' cases showed lower TCR diversity than newly diagnosed cases. Under persistent disease, TRBV28, TRBJ1-2 and TRBJ2-5 were used preferentially.

The V end was cut by 9 bases, the J end by 3 bases, with 15 bases between. This CDR3 has 13 amino acids. The germline gives CDR1 SGHRS, CDR2 YFSETQ. Regarding time point: newly diagnosed GD, antithyroid drugs for less than 3 months. The authors made the TCR library using RNA they extracted from PBMCs. These data were also reused for a study on T cells in Graves' hyperthyroidism and ophthalmopathy. From that second work: Uncontrolled infection, other autoimmune disease, pregnancy or lactation barred patients from enrollment.

Source: peripheral blood mononuclear cells (PBMCs), taken at new diagnosis, from a patient treated with antithyroid drugs. The V gene is TRBV5-1, the J gene TRBJ2-5, with D unclear. The TCR originated in a young woman with Graves disease. The CDR3 loop is CATAWQTEETQYF. DNA for the CDR3: TGCGCCACCGCGTGGCAAACCGAAGAGACCCAGTACTTC.